The 21 T cell receptor beta chains presented below share a single source sample, sequenced in a study of OX40 agonist ivuxolimab in advanced cancers. Repertoires were generated with immunoSEQ multiplex PCR, while TCRdb's copy carries only in-frame clones and drops some. Here the sample spans about 54,000 clones, 80% to 90% being singletons. Source: CD4+ or CD8+ T cells sorted from blood, taken in a trial of the OX40 agonist ivuxolimab. These receptors all come from an adult with an advanced solid tumor such as melanoma, head and neck, liver or kidney cancer.

The genes are TRBV19 and TRBJ1-6, with D maybe TRBD1 (6 bases). V was shortened by 10 bases and J by 6 bases, with 16 bases between the two germline ends. The CDR3 sequence is 14 residues long. The germline V gene encodes CDR1 LNHDA and CDR2 SQIVND (reference sequence). The CDR3 sequence is CATSPGHSNSPLHF. The CDR3 coding sequence is TGTGCCACTTCTCCGGGACACAGTAATTCACCCCTCCACTTT.

The rearrangement links TRBV19 to TRBJ2-1; D may be TRBD1 or TRBD2 (7 bases each). The CDR3 totals 15 residues. The germline V gene encodes CDR1 LNHDA and CDR2 SQIVND (reference sequence). V lost 6 bases and J lost 4, with 16 bases in between. CDR3: CASSPGGVGYNEQFF. CDR3 nucleotide sequence: TGTGCCAGTAGCCCAGGGGGGGTAGGGTACAATGAGCAGTTCTTC.

The J gene is TRBJ2-7, the V gene TRBV27; D is perhaps TRBD1 or TRBD2 (6 bases each). Germline CDR1 and CDR2: MNHEY and SMNVEV (reference sequence). The ends were cut back, 6 bases at V and 1 base at J, with 10 bases in the middle. The CDR3 runs 13 residues. CDR3 sequence (DNA): TGTGCCAGCAGGACAGGAGGGTCCTACGAGCAGTACTTC. This sequence encodes CASRTGGSYEQYF.

This clone was detected a few times. V gene TRBV7-2 combines with J gene TRBJ2-7; maybe TRBD2 (6 bases). Germline V gene lookup returns CDR1 SGHTA and CDR2 FQGNSA. The CDR3 runs 12 residues. V was trimmed by 0 bases and J by 10 bases, leaving 10 bases between them. CDR3 sequence reads: CASSLARDGQYF. Here the CDR3 DNA reads TGTGCCAGCAGCTTAGCGCGGGACGGACAGTACTTC.

There are a few counts of this clone. V gene TRBV4-2 combines with J gene TRBJ2-7; 9 bases fit TRBD1. J gave up 4 bases and V 4 bases, and 17 bases lay outside the gene matches. This CDR3 contains 18 residues. Per the germline V gene, CDR1 is LGHNA and CDR2 is YNFKEQ. The CDR3 sequence: CASSRNLRDGTGNYEQYF. The CDR3 coding sequence is TGTGCCAGCAGCCGAAATTTGAGAGATGGGACAGGGAATTACGAGCAGTACTTC.

V gene TRBV28 combines with J gene TRBJ1-2; no clear D. This CDR3 contains 13 residues. CDR1 is MDHEN, CDR2 SYDVKM, per germline. V was trimmed by 1 base and J by 12 bases, leaving 15 bases between them. In nucleotides, the CDR3 is TGTGCCAGCAGTTTATATGGCCTGGTCGGCGACACCTTC. It specifies CASSLYGLVGDTF.

The chain employs TRBV6-1 and TRBJ2-5; no clear D gene. The CDR3 is 14 residues long. V was pared by 1 base and J by 7 bases, with 13 bases between. Germline CDR1 and CDR2: MNHNS and SASEGT. The CDR3 loop is CASSEDVGFATQYF. The CDR3 DNA sequence: TGTGCCAGCAGTGAAGATGTAGGCTTTGCGACCCAGTACTTC.

The genes are TRBV4-2 and TRBJ2-7; D may be TRBD1 or TRBD2 (5 bases each). Germline V CDR1 and CDR2: LGHNA, YNFKEQ. The CDR3 consists of 14 residues. V was shortened by 1 base and J by 1 base, with 8 bases between the two germline ends. The CDR3, as DNA: TGTGCCAGCAGCCAAGGGGGACCGTCCTACGAGCAGTACTTC. Its protein is CASSQGGPSYEQYF.

The chain uses TRBV5-4 and TRBJ1-3; D not resolved. Germline values: CDR1 SGHNT, CDR2 YYREEE (reference sequence). CDR3 length: 13 amino acids. V was clipped by 4 bases and J by 4 bases, with 9 bases between them. The CDR3 spells CASSTPSGNTIYF. CDR3 sequence (DNA): TGTGCCAGCAGCACACCTTCCGGAAACACCATATATTTT.

The chain joins TRBV5-5 to TRBJ2-7; D is possibly TRBD2 (5 bases). Deletions cut 4 bases from V and 0 bases from J, with 14 bases between. CDR1 is SGHKS, CDR2 YYEKEE, per germline (reference sequence). The CDR3 spans 15 residues. DNA of the CDR3: TGTGCCAGCAGCGTCTCAGAGGGAAGCTCCTACGAGCAGTACTTC. Translating gives CASSVSEGSSYEQYF.

The chain combines TRBV2 with TRBJ2-1; D is possibly TRBD1 (5 bases). The CDR3 consists of 13 residues. CDR1 SNHLY and CDR2 FYNNEI come from the germline V gene. V lost 3 bases and J 4 bases, leaving 7 bases between the germline ends. This CDR3 is CASSEDIYNEQFF. The CDR3 nucleotides read TGTGCCAGCAGTGAGGACATATACAATGAGCAGTTCTTC. Supplemented by reference TRBV2 and TRBJ2-1, the full variable domain reads EPEVTQTPSHQVTQMGQEVILRCVPISNHLYFYWYRQILGQKVEFLVSFYNNEISEKSEIFDDQFSVERPDGSNFTLKIRSTKLEDSAMYFCASSEDIYNEQFFGPGTRLTVL.

The chain is built from TRBV5-1 and TRBJ1-2; perhaps TRBD1 as D (6 bases). The CDR3 is made up of 12 amino acids. From germline, CDR1 is SGHRS and CDR2 YFSETQ. Trimming left V 4 bases short and J 6 bases short, with 10 bases between. DNA for the CDR3: TGCGCCAGCAGCGCACAGGGCCATGGCTACACCTTC. It yields the protein CASSAQGHGYTF.

The chain recombines TRBV5-6 with TRBJ2-2; D gene unclear. Trimming stripped 2 bases from V and 3 bases from J, with 8 bases between. Germline lookup yields CDR1 SGHDT and CDR2 YYEEEE. This CDR3 comprises 14 residues. For the CDR3, the DNA is TGTGCCAGCAGCTTCTCACAGTACACCGGGGAGCTGTTTTTT. Residues: CASSFSQYTGELFF.

The V call is TRBV27, the J call TRBJ2-7, with 7 bases that match TRBD1. V was clipped by 3 bases and J by 2 bases; unmatched bases: 7. This CDR3 has 15 amino acids. Germline CDR1 and CDR2: MNHEY and SMNVEV (reference sequence). The CDR3 spells CASSFYRGSTYEQYF. CDR3 nucleotide sequence: TGTGCCAGCAGTTTCTACAGGGGTAGCACCTACGAGCAGTACTTC.

The chain joins TRBV15 to TRBJ2-2; D is ambiguous. Germline CDR1 reads LNHNV; CDR2 reads YYDKDF (reference sequence). The CDR3 is 15 amino acids. The V and J ends lost 0 bases and 1 base respectively, with 6 bases between them. The CDR3 sequence is CATSRDRMNTGELFF. The CDR3 nucleotides read TGTGCCACCAGCAGAGACAGGATGAACACCGGGGAGCTGTTTTTT.

This sequence joins TRBV6-1 and TRBJ1-2, with D possibly being TRBD1 (5 bases). The germline V and J ends were trimmed by 3 bases and 2 bases, with 10 bases remaining between them. CDR3 length: 14 amino acids. Germline lookup yields CDR1 MNHNS and CDR2 SASEGT. CDR3 coding DNA: TGTGCCAGCAGTGAGGGAGGGACGAACTATGGCTACACCTTC. This gives the protein CASSEGGTNYGYTF.

The chain employs TRBV18 and TRBJ1-5; the D gene is possibly TRBD1 (5 bases). The germline gives CDR1 KGHSH, CDR2 LQKENI. The CDR3 contains 14 residues. V shed 5 bases and J shed 0 bases, with 8 bases lying between them. The CDR3 coding sequence is TGTGCCAGCTCAAGCGGGGCTAGCAATCAGCCCCAGCATTTT. Protein: CASSSGASNQPQHF.

Concerning this clone: The germline gene is not matched at one end of the junction; a read error may be the cause. The J gene is TRBJ2-7, the V gene TRBV5-1; D possibly corresponds to TRBD2 (5 bases). CDR1 and CDR2 from the germline V gene are SGHRS and YFSETQ. This CDR3 is 9 amino acids long. Here the CDR3 reads CASSGSLVF. The CDR3 DNA is TGCGCCAGCAGCGGTTCACTAGTCTTC.

The J gene is TRBJ2-7, the V gene TRBV27; possible D gene TRBD2, 6 bases. V was clipped by 1 base and J by 8 bases, with 18 bases between them. Germline-derived CDR1 and CDR2 are MNHEY and SMNVEV (reference sequence). The CDR3 consists of 15 residues. The CDR3 region has the DNA TGTGCCAGCAGTTTATTGCGGGACGGATCTACGAAGCAGTACTTC. Residues: CASSLLRDGSTKQYF.

The CDR3 sequence: CASTSTNTGELFF. The DNA for the CDR3 is TGCGCCAGCACCTCAACGAACACCGGGGAGCTGTTTTTT. The chain employs TRBV5-1 and TRBJ2-2; D remains ambiguous. This CDR3 has 13 residues. From germline, CDR1 is SGHRS and CDR2 YFSETQ. V lost 6 bases, J lost 0 bases, and 6 bases lay in between.

The chain couples TRBV10-1 to TRBJ2-7; D remains unclear. V shed 0 bases and J shed 9 bases, with 12 bases lying between them. The CDR3 length is 13 residues. Germline V lookup: CDR1 WNHNN, CDR2 SYGVQD (reference sequence). The CDR3 protein is CASSESQSSGQYF. Here the CDR3 DNA reads TGCGCCAGCAGTGAGTCGCAGAGCTCGGGGCAGTACTTC.